The rows below give T cell receptor beta chains drawn from one sample of a study of regulatory T cells in long-lasting Graves disease. MiXCR, applied by TCRdb to the multiplex PCR reads, yields one record per CDR3 protein. The table lists about 420,000 distinct CDR3 sequences, less than 20% of them singletons. Another study also made use of these data, one on T cells in Graves' hyperthyroidism and ophthalmopathy.

The sample in question was peripheral blood mononuclear cells (PBMCs), obtained at new diagnosis, from a patient treated with antithyroid drugs. The receptors derive from a young woman with Graves disease. CDR3s include the opening cysteine and the closing phenylalanine or tryptophan. Fields, in order: D gene, J gene, V gene, clone size, CDR3 protein, CDR3 DNA. D genes are given only for firm matches. Not all rows give a size; the values are once, few, many and, for expanded clones, a class.

>TRBD2|TRBJ2-3|TRBV7-9|few
CASSRHLGAGADTQYF
TGTGCCAGCAGCCGCCATTTAGGTGCGGGAGCAGATACGCAGTATTTT
>TRBD1|TRBJ2-5|TRBV6-9|few
CASSYPQGAHLRETQYF
TGTGCCAGCAGTTACCCACAGGGGGCTCACCTTAGAGAGACCCAGTACTTC
>TRBD2|TRBJ2-5|TRBV27|-
CASSFYGRIETQYF
TGTGCCAGCAGTTTTTACGGGAGGATAGAGACCCAGTACTTC
>-|TRBJ1-4|TRBV3-1|-
CASSQGQATNEKLFF
TGTGCCAGCAGCCAAGGACAGGCAACTAATGAAAAACTGTTTTTT
>-|TRBJ1-4|TRBV27|-
CASSSLGSLNEKLFF
TGTGCCAGCAGTTCCCTAGGGAGCCTTAATGAAAAACTGTTTTTT
>-|TRBJ2-3|TRBV27|many
CASRLMESTDTQYF
TGTGCCAGCCGATTGATGGAGAGCACAGATACGCAGTATTTT
>-|TRBJ1-1|TRBV20-1|many
CSPRNRPNTEAFF
TGCAGTCCACGGAACAGGCCGAACACTGAAGCTTTCTTT
>-|TRBJ2-1|TRBV6-1|-
CASRYESPRDEQFF
TGTGCCAGCAGGTACGAGTCCCCGCGCGATGAGCAGTTCTTC
>-|TRBJ2-6|TRBV12-3/TRBV12-4|many
CASSLTQSGANVLTF
TGTGCCAGCAGTTTAACACAATCTGGGGCCAACGTCCTGACTTTC
>TRBD1|TRBJ2-1|TRBV28|many
CASSYRGLPYNEQFF
TGTGCCAGCAGTTACAGGGGTCTCCCCTACAATGAGCAGTTCTTC
>-|TRBJ2-1|TRBV7-9|many
CASSLRTLSYNEQFF
TGTGCCAGCAGCTTAAGGACACTGTCCTACAATGAGCAGTTCTTC
>TRBD1|TRBJ1-3|TRBV6-2/TRBV6-3|-
CASSYKLQGNGNTIYF
TGTGCCAGCAGTTACAAGCTACAGGGGAATGGAAACACCATATATTTT
>TRBD1|TRBJ2-1|TRBV29-1|-
CSVKPGQVSSYNEQFF
TGCAGCGTAAAACCGGGACAGGTGAGCTCCTACAATGAGCAGTTCTTC
>TRBD1|TRBJ2-1|TRBV2|many
CASSSLGTAYNEQFF
TGTGCCAGCAGTTCCCTCGGGACAGCTTACAATGAGCAGTTCTTC
>-|TRBJ2-1|TRBV20-1|many
CSARGDEQFF
TGCAGTGCTAGAGGTGATGAGCAGTTCTTC
>-|TRBJ2-3|TRBV5-4|many
CASSLAGMSTDTQYF
TGTGCCAGCAGCTTGGCGGGCATGAGCACAGATACGCAGTATTTT
>-|TRBJ1-4|TRBV6-2/TRBV6-3|few
CASSAPGRFEKLFF
TGTGCCAGCAGTGCTCCGGGACGGTTTGAAAAACTGTTTTTT
>TRBD1|TRBJ1-1|TRBV12-3/TRBV12-4|few
CASSQGQGAIAFF
TGTGCCAGCAGTCAAGGACAGGGGGCGATAGCTTTCTTT
>-|TRBJ2-7|TRBV7-2|many
CASSSRGSGYEQYF
TGTGCCAGCAGCTCCCGGGGGTCGGGTTACGAGCAGTACTTC
>TRBD2|TRBJ2-7|TRBV19|few
CASSGPRTSPSDYEQYF
TGTGCCAGTAGTGGACCGAGGACTAGCCCCTCGGACTACGAGCAGTACTTC
>TRBD1|TRBJ1-2|TRBV28|many
CASSWGQGGSYGYTF
TGTGCCAGCAGCTGGGGACAGGGAGGGTCCTATGGCTACACCTTC
>-|TRBJ2-7|TRBV2|many
CASLWQGKYYEQYF
TGTGCCTCACTCTGGCAGGGGAAGTACTACGAGCAGTACTTC
>-|TRBJ2-4|TRBV29-1|many
CSVALPGKAKNIQYF
TGCAGCGTTGCCCTCCCAGGGAAAGCCAAAAACATTCAGTACTTC
>-|TRBJ1-5|TRBV6-1|few
CASRASLRTPYSNQPQHF
TGTGCCAGCAGGGCTAGCCTCAGGACGCCTTATAGCAATCAGCCCCAGCATTTT
>-|TRBJ2-7|TRBV15|few
CATSREGGESYEQYF
TGTGCCACCAGCAGAGAAGGGGGGGAATCCTACGAGCAGTACTTC
>TRBD1|TRBJ1-5|TRBV7-2|few
CASSLVSGQSNQPQHF
TGTGCCAGCAGCTTAGTGTCGGGACAGAGCAATCAGCCCCAGCATTTT
>TRBD2|TRBJ2-2|TRBV12-3/TRBV12-4|-
CASSPGGAGGTGELFF
TGTGCCAGCAGTCCCGGTGGGGCGGGGGGCACCGGGGAGCTGTTTTTT
>-|TRBJ2-7|TRBV28|many
CASRPIRDFTTYEQYF
TGTGCCAGCAGACCCATCAGGGACTTTACAACCTACGAGCAGTACTTC
>-|TRBJ1-1|TRBV6-1|many
CASSGRTALMEAFF
TGTGCCAGCAGCGGAAGGACAGCCCTTATGGAAGCTTTCTTT
>-|TRBJ1-1|TRBV9|many
CASSVYPSQNTEAFF
TGTGCCAGCAGCGTTTACCCATCCCAAAACACTGAAGCTTTCTTT
>TRBD1|TRBJ2-7|TRBV19|few
CASSNPGQGTYGQYF
TGTGCCAGTAGTAACCCGGGACAGGGAACCTACGGGCAGTACTTC
>TRBD1|TRBJ1-1|TRBV28|-
CASPNRGGTETFF
TGTGCCAGCCCAAACAGGGGAGGTACTGAAACTTTCTTT
>-|TRBJ2-1|TRBV24-1|many
CATGEGYNEQFF
TGTGCCACCGGAGAGGGGTACAATGAGCAGTTCTTC
>TRBD2|TRBJ2-7|TRBV12-3/TRBV12-4|many
CASSLASGSRSYEQYF
TGTGCCAGCAGTTTGGCTAGCGGGAGCCGTTCCTACGAGCAGTACTTC
>-|TRBJ1-2|TRBV20-1|few
CSARDFDDNYGYTF
TGCAGTGCTAGAGATTTCGATGACAACTATGGCTACACCTTC
>-|TRBJ2-5|TRBV5-1|-
CASSFSQGQETQYF
TGCGCCAGCAGCTTCTCACAGGGCCAAGAGACCCAGTACTTC
>TRBD2|TRBJ2-3|TRBV27|few
CASSPGVAGKDTQYF
TGTGCCAGCAGTCCTGGAGTAGCGGGAAAGGATACGCAGTATTTT
>-|TRBJ2-7|TRBV7-6|-
CASSFRDFTEQYF
TGTGCCAGCAGCTTTCGGGACTTTACCGAGCAGTACTTC
>-|TRBJ1-1|TRBV2|many
CASSLRGVRNTEAFF
TGTGCCAGCAGTCTCCGAGGTGTCAGGAACACTGAAGCTTTCTTT
>-|TRBJ2-1|TRBV28|-
CASSSAISSHNEQFF
TGTGCCAGCAGTTCAGCGATCAGCTCCCACAATGAGCAGTTCTTC
>-|TRBJ1-4|TRBV28|-
CASSLTGSANEKLFF
TGTGCCAGCAGTTTAACAGGGTCCGCTAATGAAAAACTGTTTTTT
>-|TRBJ1-1|TRBV6-2/TRBV6-3|once
CASSYFQYDQLNTEASF
TGTGCCAGCAGTTACTTCCAATACGACCAGTTGAACACTGAAGCTTCCTTT
>-|TRBJ2-7|TRBV6-2/TRBV6-3|few
CASTRGPRDYEQYF
TGTGCCAGCACTCGGGGACCGAGAGACTACGAGCAGTACTTC
>-|TRBJ1-5|TRBV7-9|few
CASSLDQGLGQPQHF
TGTGCCAGCAGCTTAGATCAGGGGTTGGGTCAGCCCCAGCATTTT